This T cell receptor beta chain was observed in a study of blood T cells in healthy people across ages. The study, taken as a whole, reports: Measured against age, TCR beta diversity per million T cells decreased in a roughly linear manner. Underestimates were what the diversity estimates from one million T cells were considered to be.

No fewer than 5.5 micrograms of total RNA were isolated from every sample. Sample-barcoded 5' priming and a J-beta primer mix drove a second PCR of roughly 7 to 11 cycles. One entry per CDR3 protein results from TCRdb running MiXCR on the 5' RACE reads. The repertoire holds around 1,800,000 distinct CDR3 sequences, with around 40% as singletons. Regarding this clonotype: The antigen remains unidentified. The conserved final phenylalanine or tryptophan is absent from the CDR3, which likely points to a read error.

This CDR3 spans 14 amino acids. V dropped 2 bases and J dropped 2 bases, with 10 bases sitting between them. In germline, CDR1 is LGHDT, CDR2 YNNKEL (reference sequence). This TCR came from a human donor in good health. Sequenced material: blood. V gene TRBV3-1 combines with J gene TRBJ2-7, with TRBD2 as a possible D gene (5 bases). In DNA form, the CDR3 reads TGTGCCAGCAGCCAATTAGCGCGAGCCTACGAGCAGTACTTG. Amino acids: CASSQLARAYEQYL.